Listed below are T cell receptor beta chains from one sample, sequenced in a study of graft-versus-host responses after intestinal transplantation. This table comes from immunoSEQ multiplex PCR, and its TCRdb copy is limited to in-frame clones, with some not included. The sample yields some 120,000 clones, 90% seen once. No antigens are known for them. Specimen: unstimulated CD4+ T cells sorted from spleen or lymph node cells, collected before intestinal transplant. These TCRs come from a human donor who received an intestinal transplant. CDR3s include the opening cysteine and the closing phenylalanine or tryptophan. The order of the fields is V gene, clone size, D gene, J gene, CDR3 protein, CDR3 DNA. The D gene is left open where the match is weak. Only some rows state a clone size, as once, few, many or a class for expanded clones.

>TRBV19|-|TRBD1|TRBJ2-1
CASSSDRVHEQFF
TGTGCCAGTAGTAGCGACAGGGTACATGAGCAGTTCTTC
>TRBV11-2|-|TRBD1|TRBJ1-2
CASSLEGTGAIYGYTF
TGTGCCAGCAGCTTAGAGGGGACAGGGGCAATATATGGCTACACCTTC
>TRBV5-1|-|-|TRBJ2-3
CASSLTASPGTDTQYF
TGCGCCAGCAGCTTGACGGCTAGCCCGGGCACAGATACGCAGTATTTT
>TRBV5-1|-|TRBD1|TRBJ2-7
CASSFQGAPLEQYF
TGCGCCAGCAGCTTCCAGGGGGCGCCTCTCGAGCAGTACTTC
>TRBV30|-|TRBD1|TRBJ2-7
CAWSKGQDYEQYF
TGTGCCTGGAGCAAAGGACAGGACTACGAGCAGTACTTC
>TRBV29-1|-|-|TRBJ2-7
CSVGGGFPGPTYEQYF
TGCAGCGTTGGAGGGGGATTTCCGGGACCGACCTACGAGCAGTACTTC
>TRBV11-2|-|TRBD2|TRBJ2-4
CASNPSGGTQIQYF
TGTGCCAGCAACCCTAGCGGGGGCACTCAAATTCAGTACTTC
>TRBV28|-|TRBD2|TRBJ2-1
CASSSPGLAGADEQFF
TGTGCCAGCAGTTCTCCGGGACTAGCGGGAGCGGATGAGCAGTTCTTC
>TRBV6-5|-|-|TRBJ1-2
CASSYSRDANYGYTF
TGTGCCAGCAGTTACTCCCGGGATGCTAACTATGGCTACACCTTC
>TRBV29-1|few|TRBD1|TRBJ2-7
CSVLNPTGREQYF
TGCAGCGTTCTGAACCCGACAGGGCGGGAGCAGTACTTC
>TRBV18|-|-|TRBJ1-1
CASSPLRQDEAFF
TGTGCCAGCTCACCACTTCGACAGGATGAAGCTTTCTTT
>TRBV5-1|few|-|TRBJ2-1
CASSFQGSYNEQFF
TGCGCCAGCAGCTTCCAGGGTTCCTACAATGAGCAGTTCTTC
>TRBV2|-|TRBD2|TRBJ2-7
CASTGLAGGYEQYF
TGTGCCAGCACCGGACTAGCGGGAGGGTACGAGCAGTACTTC
>TRBV4-2|few|TRBD2|TRBJ2-7
CASSQRKIAGGPDEQYF
TGTGCCAGCAGCCAAAGGAAGATAGCGGGAGGGCCGGACGAGCAGTACTTC
>TRBV30|-|TRBD1|TRBJ1-2
CAWSVQDRGYTF
TGTGCCTGGAGTGTACAGGACAGGGGCTACACCTTC
>TRBV28|-|TRBD1|TRBJ2-7
CASRWDRGTYEQYF
TGTGCCAGCAGATGGGACAGGGGCACCTACGAGCAGTACTTC
>TRBV11-2|-|-|TRBJ2-2
CASSLVSYTGELFF
TGTGCCAGCAGCTTAGTTTCGTACACCGGGGAGCTGTTTTTT
>TRBV7-9|-|-|TRBJ2-5
CASSFRANQETQYF
TGTGCCAGCAGCTTTAGAGCAAACCAAGAGACCCAGTACTTC
>TRBV5-5|-|-|TRBJ1-2
CASAGGGINYGYTF
TGTGCCAGCGCGGGCGGGGGGATCAACTATGGCTACACCTTC
>TRBV5-1|-|-|TRBJ2-3
CASSLGLGTDTQYF
TGCGCCAGCAGCTTGGGACTAGGCACAGATACGCAGTATTTT
>TRBV7-9|-|-|TRBJ2-5
CASSSREIQETQYF
TGTGCCAGCAGCTCCCGGGAAATTCAAGAGACCCAGTACTTC
>TRBV5-4|-|-|TRBJ2-3
CASSLDGNTDTQYF
TGTGCCAGCAGCTTGGATGGCAACACAGATACGCAGTATTTT